The 18 T cell receptor beta chains in this list originate from one sample, sequenced in a study of cytomegalovirus exposure and HLA in healthy donors. PCR employed 60 Vbeta and 13 Jbeta primers. The repertoire was sequenced with immunoSEQ multiplex PCR; TCRdb's copy has only in-frame clones and lacks some. The sample lists 35,000 to 45,000 clones; 65% to 85% were seen once. The sequenced material came from PBMCs. Receptors originate from a woman in her thirties in good health and CMV-seropositive.

The CDR3 nucleotides are TGCGCCAGCAGCCAAGATCGGACAGGGACTCGTTATGGCTACACCTTC. The encoded protein is CASSQDRTGTRYGYTF. The chain recombines TRBV4-1 with TRBJ1-2; 8 bases agree with TRBD1. CDR1 and CDR2 from the germline V gene are MGHRA and YSYEKL. The CDR3 is 16 amino acids. The J segment lost 5 bases and the V segment lost 0 bases, leaving 8 bases of the junction unmatched.

Notes on this clone: The sample has other DNA sequences that encode this CDR3 too. Here the CDR3 reads CASGTGNYGYTF. CDR3 coding DNA: TGTGCCAGTGGAACAGGCAACTATGGCTACACCTTC. V usage is TRBV19 and J usage is TRBJ1-2; the D gene is possibly TRBD1 (5 bases). The CDR3 consists of 12 residues. Germline loops: CDR1 LNHDA, CDR2 SQIVND (reference sequence). V was clipped by 8 bases and J by 2 bases, with 9 bases between them. Full variable domain (missing parts from reference TRBV19 and TRBJ1-2): DGGITQSPKYLFRKEGQNVTLSCEQNLNHDAMYWYRQDPGQGLRLIYYSQIVNDFQKGDIAEGYSVSREKKESFPLTVTSAQKNPTAFYLCASGTGNYGYTFGSGTRLTVV.

The chain is built from TRBV6-1 and TRBJ2-4; a possible D gene is TRBD2 (7 bases). Germline V gene data show CDR1 as MNHNS and CDR2 as SASEGT. V lost 8 bases and J 7 bases, leaving 18 bases between the germline ends. The CDR3 is 14 amino acids. The CDR3 DNA sequence: TGTGCCAGCCGCCAACCTGAGGGGGGGAACATTCAGTACTTC. It specifies CASRQPEGGNIQYF.

The chain joins TRBV5-5 to TRBJ1-2; possibly TRBD1 for D (5 bases). V shed 4 bases and J shed 2 bases, with 9 bases lying between them. Germline V gives CDR1 SGHKS, CDR2 YYEKEE (reference sequence). The CDR3 consists of 13 residues. The CDR3 DNA reads as TGTGCCAGCAGCCCGGGACTGAACTATGGCTACACCTTC. Residues: CASSPGLNYGYTF.

The chain combines TRBV28 with TRBJ2-7; a weak D match, TRBD1 (9 bases). Trimming left V 6 bases short and J 3 bases short, with 24 bases between. The germline gives CDR1 MDHEN, CDR2 SYDVKM. The CDR3 is 17 residues long. Written as DNA, the CDR3 is TGTGCCAGCAGCACCCCCGGGGGGGGACAGGGAATCTACGAGCAGTACTTC. This encodes CASSTPGGGQGIYEQYF.

This clone came up a few times. The V call is TRBV30, the J call TRBJ2-7, with D perhaps TRBD2 (6 bases). The ends were cut back, 5 bases at V and 0 bases at J, with 8 bases in the middle. The CDR3 length is 12 residues. The germline gives CDR1 GTSNPN, CDR2 SVGIG (reference sequence). The CDR3 coding sequence is TGTGCCTGGGCGGGGAGCTCCTACGAGCAGTACTTC. Translation: CAWAGSSYEQYF.

The gene calls are TRBV6-5 and TRBJ1-1, with D possibly TRBD1 on 5 matching bases. V gave up 3 bases and J gave up 3 bases, with 11 bases separating them. Germline CDR1 MNHEY, CDR2 SVGAGI. The CDR3 is 14 amino acids. This CDR3 is CASSYSQGYTEAFF. In DNA, the CDR3 is TGTGCCAGCAGTTATAGTCAGGGATACACTGAAGCTTTCTTT.

The chain links TRBV5-1 to TRBJ2-2, with 11 bases lining up with TRBD1. The J segment lost 4 bases and the V segment lost 5 bases, leaving 4 bases of the junction unmatched. CDR1 and CDR2 (germline): SGHRS, YFSETQ. The CDR3 is 15 residues long. In DNA form, the CDR3 reads TGCGCCAGCAGGACCGGGACAGGGGGCACCGGGGAGCTGTTTTTT. It yields the protein CASRTGTGGTGELFF.

In DNA, the CDR3 is TGTGCCAGCTCACCACCGGGAAACAGGGGGAACACTGAAGCTTTCTTT. This translates into CASSPPGNRGNTEAFF. The chain carries TRBV18 and TRBJ1-1; 7 nucleotides align to TRBD1. The CDR3 is 16 residues long. V was clipped by 0 bases and J by 1 base; unmatched bases: 5. CDR1 KGHSH and CDR2 LQKENI come from the germline V gene.

This chain links TRBV2 with TRBJ1-2; tentatively, D is TRBD1 (5 bases). This CDR3 has 16 amino acids. CDR1 and CDR2 (germline): SNHLY, FYNNEI. Trimming removed 4 bases from V and 8 bases from J, with 23 bases in between. The CDR3 nucleotides are TGTGCCAGCAGTGCGTGGGAAACAGGCCCTTCGAGCGGCTACACCTTC. Translating it yields CASSAWETGPSSGYTF.

V is TRBV6-1 and J is TRBJ1-1, with 8 bases that match TRBD1. Losses at the gene ends were 8 bases for V and 0 bases for J; bases not matched to a gene: 8. This CDR3 has 15 amino acids. From germline, CDR1 is MNHNS and CDR2 SASEGT. For the CDR3, the DNA is TGTGCCAGCGTGTTGAGACAGGGGATGAACACTGAAGCTTTCTTT. This encodes CASVLRQGMNTEAFF.

A single count supports this clone. This chain links TRBV2 with TRBJ1-1, with a possible D match to TRBD1 (6 bases). V shed 2 bases and J shed 1 base, with 17 bases lying between them. The CDR3 has 17 residues. CDR1 and CDR2 (germline): SNHLY, FYNNEI. CDR3 region: CASSEPGGGLPNTEAFF. DNA for the CDR3: TGTGCCAGCAGTGAACCTGGGGGGGGGCTCCCGAACACTGAAGCTTTCTTT. The full variable domain, with the rest looked up from reference TRBV2 and TRBJ1-1, is EPEVTQTPSHQVTQMGQEVILRCVPISNHLYFYWYRQILGQKVEFLVSFYNNEISEKSEIFDDQFSVERPDGSNFTLKIRSTKLEDSAMYFCASSEPGGGLPNTEAFFGQGTRLTVV.

This chain connects TRBV11-2 to TRBJ1-4, with D unclear. Germline loops: CDR1 SGHAT, CDR2 FQNNGV. The germline V and J ends were trimmed by 6 bases and 4 bases, with 9 bases remaining between them. This CDR3 contains 13 residues. The CDR3, as DNA: TGTGCCAGCAGTAGGAGTCTTAATGAAAAACTGTTTTTT. This sequence encodes CASSRSLNEKLFF.

Comment on this clone: Germline and junction disagree at one end, which may indicate a read error. The CDR3 bases are TGTGCCTGGAGTGTACTGGCCCCTGGGGGCTACCCCTTC. Its translation: CAWSVLAPGGYPF. The J gene is TRBJ1-2, the V gene TRBV30, with a tentative D call TRBD1 (6 bases). Germline CDR1 is GTSNPN and CDR2 is SVGIG (reference sequence). The CDR3 extends over 13 amino acids.

The chain employs TRBV5-1 and TRBJ1-5; D call uncertain. Trimming pared 2 bases from V and 3 bases from J, leaving 15 bases between. The CDR3 loop spans 16 amino acids. Germline V gene sequence: CDR1 SGHRS, CDR2 YFSETQ. The CDR3 nucleotides are TGCGCCAGCAGCTTTTTACAGAACCTTACCAATCAGCCCCAGCATTTT. Translating gives CASSFLQNLTNQPQHF.

In this sample, this clone turned up once. The V gene is TRBV6-5, the J gene TRBJ2-1; 9 bases agree with TRBD2. The CDR3 length is 15 residues. Germline loops: CDR1 MNHEY, CDR2 SVGAGI. Losses at the gene ends were 9 bases for V and 9 bases for J; bases not matched to a gene: 15. Written as DNA, the CDR3 is TGTGCCAGTAAACCGGGACTAGCCCCCTACGTTGAGCAGTTCTTC. This translates into CASKPGLAPYVEQFF.

The chain links TRBV29-1 to TRBJ2-3; no firm D call. From germline, CDR1 is SQVTM and CDR2 ANQGSEA. V dropped 5 bases and J dropped 1 base, with 10 bases sitting between them. The CDR3 contains 13 residues. The chain's CDR3 is CSVLWSGTDTQYF. The CDR3 DNA sequence: TGCAGCGTTCTTTGGAGCGGCACAGATACGCAGTATTTT.

A few counts support this clone. The chain has TRBV30 and TRBJ2-1, with D uncertain. Germline CDR1 GTSNPN, CDR2 SVGIG (reference sequence). The V gene lost 1 base and the J gene lost 0 bases, with 10 bases spanning the gap. This CDR3 has 15 amino acids. CDR3 sequence reads: CAWSETDSSYNEQFF. CDR3 nucleotides: TGTGCCTGGAGTGAGACTGATAGCTCCTACAATGAGCAGTTCTTC.